Given below is one T cell receptor beta chain in context. The data stem from a study of blood T cell dynamics during melanoma immunotherapy. Study information: Metastatic melanoma patients received first-line pembrolizumab or nivolumab plus ipilimumab.

Sequenced by immunoSEQ multiplex PCR; TCRdb stores in-frame clones only, minus some. Of some 6,700 clones in the sample, approximately 81% were seen once. Regarding time point: week 3, after first cycle of checkpoint inhibitor. No patient had earlier systemic cancer treatment, concurrent immunosuppressants, or another active cancer. The specimen was blood, collected from a patient treated with checkpoint blockade. The clonotype was recovered from a human donor with melanoma. Some clones in this sample may be carry-over from other donors' samples.

DNA for the CDR3: TGTGCCAGCAGCAGGACAGAAACCTATGGCTACACCTTC. Protein: CASSRTETYGYTF. The chain uses TRBV9 and TRBJ1-2, with D perhaps TRBD1 (6 bases). Trimming took off 4 bases at V and 4 bases at J, with 11 bases between the two ends. Germline CDR1 reads SGDLS; CDR2 reads YYNGEE. CDR3 size: 13 residues.